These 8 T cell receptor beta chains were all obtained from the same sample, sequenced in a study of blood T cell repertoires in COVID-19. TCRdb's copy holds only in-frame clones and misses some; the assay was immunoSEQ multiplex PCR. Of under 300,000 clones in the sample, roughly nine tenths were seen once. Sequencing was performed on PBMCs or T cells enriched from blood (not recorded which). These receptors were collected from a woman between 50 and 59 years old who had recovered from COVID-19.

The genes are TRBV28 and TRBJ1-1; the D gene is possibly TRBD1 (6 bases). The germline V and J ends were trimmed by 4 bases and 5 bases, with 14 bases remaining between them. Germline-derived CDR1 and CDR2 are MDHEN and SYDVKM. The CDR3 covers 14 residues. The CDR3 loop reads CASSSTGTRTEAFF. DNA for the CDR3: TGTGCCAGCAGTTCAACAGGGACGCGGACTGAAGCTTTCTTT.

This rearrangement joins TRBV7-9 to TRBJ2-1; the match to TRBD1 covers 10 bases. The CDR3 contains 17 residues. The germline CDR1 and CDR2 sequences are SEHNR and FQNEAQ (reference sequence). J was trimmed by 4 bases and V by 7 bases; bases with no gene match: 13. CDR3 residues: CASKRLGGTGAYNEQFF. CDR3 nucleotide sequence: TGTGCCAGCAAGAGACTTGGGGGGACAGGGGCATACAATGAGCAGTTCTTC.

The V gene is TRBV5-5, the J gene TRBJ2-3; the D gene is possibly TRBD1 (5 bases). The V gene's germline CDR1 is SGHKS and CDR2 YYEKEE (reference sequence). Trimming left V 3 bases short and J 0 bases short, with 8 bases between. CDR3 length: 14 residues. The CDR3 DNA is TGTGCCAGCAGCTACAGGACAAGCACAGATACGCAGTATTTT. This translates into CASSYRTSTDTQYF.

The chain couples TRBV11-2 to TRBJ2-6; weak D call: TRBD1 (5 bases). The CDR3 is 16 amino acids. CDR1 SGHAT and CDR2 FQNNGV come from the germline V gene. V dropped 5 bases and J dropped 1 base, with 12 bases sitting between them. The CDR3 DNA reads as TGTGCCAGCAGCCCCCCATCAGGGTCTGGGGCCAACGTCCTGACTTTC. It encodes CASSPPSGSGANVLTF.

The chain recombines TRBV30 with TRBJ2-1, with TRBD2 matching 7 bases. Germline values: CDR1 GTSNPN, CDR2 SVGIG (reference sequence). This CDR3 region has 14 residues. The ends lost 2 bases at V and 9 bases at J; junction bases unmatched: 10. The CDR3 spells CAWSRLNSGGEQFF. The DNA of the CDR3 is TGTGCCTGGAGTCGCCTTAACTCGGGGGGTGAGCAGTTCTTC.

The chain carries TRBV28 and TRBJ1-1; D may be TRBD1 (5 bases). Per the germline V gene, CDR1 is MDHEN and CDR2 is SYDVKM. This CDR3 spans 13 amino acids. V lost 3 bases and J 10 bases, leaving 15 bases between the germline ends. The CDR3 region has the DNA TGTGCCAGCAGTTTTTCAGGGCTGATCTTAGCTTTCTTT. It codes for CASSFSGLILAFF.

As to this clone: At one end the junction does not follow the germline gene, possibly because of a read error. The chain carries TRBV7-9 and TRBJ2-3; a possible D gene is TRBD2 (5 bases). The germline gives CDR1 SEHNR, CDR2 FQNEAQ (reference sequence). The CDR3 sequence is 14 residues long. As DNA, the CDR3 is TGTGCCAGCAGCTCAACTAGAAGCAAAGATACGCAGTATTTT. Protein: CASSSTRSKDTQYF.

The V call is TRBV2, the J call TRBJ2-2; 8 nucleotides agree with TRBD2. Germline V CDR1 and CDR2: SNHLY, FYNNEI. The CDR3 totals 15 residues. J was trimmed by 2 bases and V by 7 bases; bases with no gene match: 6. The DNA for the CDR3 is TGTGCCAGCACCCCGGGACTAGATAACACCGGGGAGCTGTTTTTT. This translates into CASTPGLDNTGELFF.